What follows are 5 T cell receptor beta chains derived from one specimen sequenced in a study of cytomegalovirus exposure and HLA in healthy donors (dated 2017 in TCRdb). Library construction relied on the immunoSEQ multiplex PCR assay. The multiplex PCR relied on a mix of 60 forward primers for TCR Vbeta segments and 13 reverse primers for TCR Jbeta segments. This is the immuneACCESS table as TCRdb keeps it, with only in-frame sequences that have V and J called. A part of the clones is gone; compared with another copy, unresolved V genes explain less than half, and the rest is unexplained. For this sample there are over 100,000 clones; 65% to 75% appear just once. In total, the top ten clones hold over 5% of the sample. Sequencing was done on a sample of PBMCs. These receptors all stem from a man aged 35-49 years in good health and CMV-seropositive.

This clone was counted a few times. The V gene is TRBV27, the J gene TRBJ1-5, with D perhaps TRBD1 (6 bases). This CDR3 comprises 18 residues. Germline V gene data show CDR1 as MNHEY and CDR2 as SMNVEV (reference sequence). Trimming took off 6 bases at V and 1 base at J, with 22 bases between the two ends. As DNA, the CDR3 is TGTGCCAGCAGCCTTACCCACGGTGGGGGGGCCAGCAATCAGCCCCAGCATTTT. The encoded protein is CASSLTHGGGASNQPQHF.

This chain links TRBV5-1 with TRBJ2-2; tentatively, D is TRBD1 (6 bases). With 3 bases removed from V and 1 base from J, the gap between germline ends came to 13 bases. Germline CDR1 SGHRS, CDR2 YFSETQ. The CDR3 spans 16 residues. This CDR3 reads CASSSVGQRNTGELFF. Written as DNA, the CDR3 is TGCGCCAGCAGCTCAGTGGGACAACGGAACACCGGGGAGCTGTTTTTT.

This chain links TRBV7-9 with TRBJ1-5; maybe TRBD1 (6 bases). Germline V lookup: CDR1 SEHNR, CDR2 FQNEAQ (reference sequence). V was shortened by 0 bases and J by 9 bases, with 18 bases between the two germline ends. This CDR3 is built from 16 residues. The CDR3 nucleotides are TGTGCCAGCAGCTTAGCTGGGGAAATAGGGGGTATGCCCCAGCATTTT. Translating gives CASSLAGEIGGMPQHF.

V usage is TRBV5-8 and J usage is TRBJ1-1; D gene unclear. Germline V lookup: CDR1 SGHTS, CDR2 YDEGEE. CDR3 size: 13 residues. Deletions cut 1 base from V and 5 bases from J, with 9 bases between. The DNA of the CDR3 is TGTGCCAGCAGCTTGCTGCGCTATACTGAAGCTTTCTTT. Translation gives CASSLLRYTEAFF.

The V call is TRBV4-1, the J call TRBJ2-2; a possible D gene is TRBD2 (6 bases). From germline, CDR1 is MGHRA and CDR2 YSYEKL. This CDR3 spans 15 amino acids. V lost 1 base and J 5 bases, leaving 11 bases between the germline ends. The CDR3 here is CASSQAGSGTGELFF. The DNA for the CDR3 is TGCGCCAGCAGCCAAGCCGGGAGTGGGACCGGGGAGCTGTTTTTT.